The 30 T cell receptor beta chains given below trace back to one sample, sequenced in a study of blood T cells in healthy people across ages. Alongside a J-beta primer mix, a sample-barcoded 5' primer served in a second PCR lasting roughly 6 to 12 cycles. TCRdb re-called the 5' RACE reads through MiXCR, storing one row per CDR3 protein. The sample records 700,000 to 1,000,000 distinct CDR3 sequences, around 43% being singletons. The specimen was blood. The receptors here all came from a man in his 60s in good health.

The table lists this clonotype with a few counts. This CDR3 reads CASSQDATRQETQYF. In DNA form, the CDR3 reads TGCGCCAGCAGCCAAGACGCGACTAGACAAGAGACCCAGTACTTC. The V gene is TRBV4-3, the J gene TRBJ2-5; tentative D call: TRBD2 (6 bases). Trimming shortened V by 0 bases and J by 2 bases, and 10 bases separated the two germline ends. Germline values: CDR1 LGHNA, CDR2 YSLEER. The CDR3 length is 15 residues.

The chain uses TRBV11-1 and TRBJ1-6; D remains unclear. CDR3 size: 16 residues. V was shortened by 2 bases and J by 10 bases, with 18 bases between the two germline ends. The germline V gene encodes CDR1 SGHAT and CDR2 FQDESV (reference sequence). In DNA, the CDR3 is TGTGCCAGCAGCTTACCGGATCTTGGGCAGGCGTCACCCCTCCACTTT. It specifies CASSLPDLGQASPLHF.

This clonotype turned up a few times. In nucleotides, the CDR3 is TGTGCCAGCAGCCCCCGGACAGACTTTGGAGAGACCCAGTACTTC. This codes for CASSPRTDFGETQYF. The chain uses TRBV7-2 and TRBJ2-5; possibly TRBD1 for D (6 bases). V lost 5 bases to trimming and J lost 4 bases, with 17 bases between them. CDR3 length: 15 residues. Germline V gene sequence: CDR1 SGHTA, CDR2 FQGNSA. Variable domain in full (rest from reference TRBV7-2 and TRBJ2-5): GAGVSQSPSNKVTEKGKDVELRCDPISGHTALYWYRQSLGQGLEFLIYFQGNSAPDKSGLPSDRFSAERTGGSVSTLTIQRTQQEDSAVYLCASSPRTDFGETQYFGPGTRLLVL.

This clonotype was picked up a small number of times. J is TRBJ2-1 and V is TRBV6-2 or TRBV6-3; 10 nucleotides line up with TRBD1. V dropped 5 bases and J dropped 9; count of bases not matched to a gene: 13. There are 16 residues in the CDR3. Per the germline V gene, CDR1 is MNHEY and CDR2 is SVGEGT. DNA for the CDR3: TGTGCCAGCAGTAAACTGGGACAGGGGAGACTAAGTGAGCAGTTCTTC. It encodes CASSKLGQGRLSEQFF.

This clonotype was found a few times. The chain combines TRBV7-9 with TRBJ2-7; D assignment may be TRBD1 or TRBD2 (5 bases each). Trimming removed 1 base from V and 5 bases from J, with 18 bases in between. From germline, CDR1 is SEHNR and CDR2 FQNEAQ (reference sequence). The CDR3 runs to 16 residues. The CDR3 region has the DNA TGTGCCAGCAGCTTAGTCATCCCCGGGGCGGGCGACGAGCAGTACTTC. It is translated as CASSLVIPGAGDEQYF. Full variable domain (missing parts from reference TRBV7-9 and TRBJ2-7): DTGVSQNPRHKITKRGQNVTFRCDPISEHNRLYWYRQTLGQGPEFLTYFQNEAQLEKSRLLSDRFSAERPKGSFSTLEIQRTEQGDSAMYLCASSLVIPGAGDEQYFGPGTRLTVT.

The chain couples TRBV4-3 to TRBJ1-4, with 10 bases that match TRBD1. The CDR3 is made up of 16 amino acids. Germline lookup yields CDR1 LGHNA and CDR2 YSLEER. J was trimmed by 8 bases and V by 0 bases; bases with no gene match: 6. CDR3 region: CASSQESDRGNEKLFF. As DNA, the CDR3 is TGCGCCAGCAGCCAAGAGTCGGACAGGGGGAACGAAAAACTGTTTTTT.

The rearrangement links TRBV3-1 to TRBJ1-2, with D possibly TRBD1 on 5 matching bases. Germline V gene lookup returns CDR1 LGHDT and CDR2 YNNKEL (reference sequence). V lost 0 bases, J lost 8 bases, and 13 bases lay in between. CDR3 length: 14 amino acids. The CDR3 spells CASSQDWQGRGYTF. The CDR3 DNA reads as TGTGCCAGCAGCCAAGATTGGCAGGGCAGAGGCTACACCTTC. The full variable domain, its missing parts supplied by reference TRBV3-1 and TRBJ1-2, is DTAVSQTPKYLVTQMGNDKSIKCEQNLGHDTMYWYKQDSKKFLKIMFSYNNKELIINETVPNRFSPKSPDKAHLNLHINSLELGDSAVYFCASSQDWQGRGYTFGSGTRLTVV.

There are many counts of this clonotype. V gene TRBV28 combines with J gene TRBJ2-7, with 9 nucleotides matching TRBD1. There are 14 residues in the CDR3. The germline CDR1 and CDR2 sequences are MDHEN and SYDVKM. The V and J ends lost 6 bases and 3 bases, in that order; junction bases with no gene match: 6. The DNA for the CDR3 is TGTGCCAGCAGGAGGGACAGGGTGGGCTACGAGCAGTACTTC. Its translation: CASRRDRVGYEQYF.

The rearrangement uses TRBV7-3 and TRBJ1-6; D remains unclear. V lost 5 bases to trimming and J lost 7 bases, with 9 bases between them. The CDR3 is 13 amino acids. Germline V gene sequence: CDR1 SGHTA, CDR2 FQGTGA. CDR3 in DNA: TGTGCCAGCAGCCTCCTTGCGAATTCACCCCTCCACTTT. Translating it yields CASSLLANSPLHF.

The J gene is TRBJ2-2, the V gene TRBV7-9; D gene ambiguous. The CDR3 is made up of 14 amino acids. The V gene lost 1 base and the J gene lost 2 bases, with 5 bases spanning the gap. Germline CDR1 reads SEHNR; CDR2 reads FQNEAQ (reference sequence). In DNA form, the CDR3 reads TGTGCCAGCAGCTTAGACCTTAACACCGGGGAGCTGTTTTTT. Protein sequence: CASSLDLNTGELFF.

The chain joins TRBV7-2 to TRBJ2-1; TRBD2 agrees at 7 bases. Germline CDR1 reads SGHTA; CDR2 reads FQGNSA. The CDR3 runs 17 residues. V trimming: 0 bases; J trimming: 10 bases; junction bases outside the gene matches: 15. The CDR3 nucleotides read TGTGCCAGCAGCTTAGCGCCGGGCGGGGGTTCAACCTACGAGCAGTTCTTC. It specifies CASSLAPGGGSTYEQFF.

The table lists this clonotype with a few counts. V usage is TRBV25-1 and J usage is TRBJ2-7; D is unclear. The J call may be in error: the DNA end matches TRBJ2-5 better. The CDR3 has 12 amino acids. Germline assignment: CDR1 MGHDK and CDR2 SYGVNS. This chain's CDR3 is CASSESRETQYF. The CDR3 DNA is TGTGCCAGCAGTGAATCTAGGGAGACCCAGTACTTC.

CDR3 sequence (DNA): TGTGCCAGCAGCGACTACAGGTCAGACGGCTACACCTTC. This codes for CASSDYRSDGYTF. The rearrangement joins TRBV6-5 to TRBJ1-2; possible D gene TRBD1, 5 bases. This CDR3 comprises 13 residues. Trimming stripped 6 bases from V and 8 bases from J, with 16 bases between. Germline V gene data show CDR1 as MNHEY and CDR2 as SVGAGI.

The chain recombines TRBV5-1 with TRBJ1-2; unclear D gene. CDR1 SGHRS and CDR2 YFSETQ come from the germline V gene. CDR3 length equals 13 residues. Trimming removed 0 bases at V and 6 bases at J, with 9 bases between. CDR3 loop: CASSLGAPNGYTF. The CDR3 DNA reads TGCGCCAGCAGCTTGGGGGCACCGAATGGCTACACCTTC.

V is TRBV20-1 and J is TRBJ2-2, with a tentative D call TRBD1 (6 bases). The germline V and J ends were trimmed by 0 bases and 14 bases, with 16 bases remaining between them. The CDR3 consists of 13 residues. Looked up from germline, CDR1 is DFQATT and CDR2 is SNEGSKA (reference sequence). CDR3 in DNA: TGCAGTGCTAGAGATTCAGGGGCCCCTAAACTGTTTTTT. Translating it yields CSARDSGAPKLFF.

CDR3 in DNA: TGCGCCAGCAGCCGGGACTCCCCGTGGGAATACACAGATACGCAGTATTTT. Protein: CASSRDSPWEYTDTQYF. The chain uses TRBV4-1 and TRBJ2-3; TRBD2 is a possible D gene (6 bases). Looked up from germline, CDR1 is MGHRA and CDR2 is YSYEKL. Trimming removed 4 bases at V and 2 bases at J, with 19 bases between. CDR3 size: 17 residues.

The chain has TRBV6-2 or TRBV6-3 and TRBJ1-5; 8 bases agree with TRBD1. There are 17 residues in the CDR3. Germline V gene data show CDR1 as MNHEY and CDR2 as SVGEGT. V was clipped by 5 bases and J by 1 base; unmatched bases: 10. CDR3 coding DNA: TGTGCCAGCAGTCGTGGGCTCAGGGGGCCGAGCAATCAGCCCCAGCATTTT. It translates to CASSRGLRGPSNQPQHF.

J is TRBJ2-5 and V is TRBV7-9; TRBD2 matches at 9 bases. The germline CDR1 and CDR2 sequences are SEHNR and FQNEAQ (reference sequence). V dropped 1 base and J dropped 8; count of bases not matched to a gene: 14. The CDR3 spans 17 residues. The CDR3 sequence: CASSLVRASGTQVTQYF. The CDR3 nucleotides are TGTGCCAGCAGCTTAGTGCGGGCTAGCGGGACCCAGGTTACCCAGTACTTC.

This clonotype was detected many times. The chain has TRBV20-1 and TRBJ2-7; 8 bases align to TRBD1. After removal of 3 bases from V and 2 bases from J, the junction contained 6 bases not matched to a gene. The CDR3 contains 14 residues. Germline V CDR1 and CDR2: DFQATT, SNEGSKA (reference sequence). The chain's CDR3 is CSASGTGDTYEQYF. CDR3 bases: TGCAGTGCTAGCGGGACAGGAGATACCTACGAGCAGTACTTC.

This clonotype was observed a single time. This chain connects TRBV6-1 to TRBJ1-5; D uncertain. This CDR3 region has 15 residues. V shed 9 bases and J shed 0 bases, with 15 bases lying between them. Germline V gene data show CDR1 as MNHNS and CDR2 as SASEGT. The DNA for the CDR3 is TGTGCCAGTGTGTTGGGGAAGAATAGCAATCAGCCCCAGCATTTT. It codes for CASVLGKNSNQPQHF.

This chain links TRBV7-2 with TRBJ2-5; D might be TRBD2 (5 bases). V was trimmed by 2 bases and J by 0 bases, leaving 7 bases between them. Looked up from germline, CDR1 is SGHTA and CDR2 is FQGNSA. The CDR3 has 14 amino acids. CDR3 sequence (DNA): TGTGCCAGCAGCTTATACGGGGACCAAGAGACCCAGTACTTC. Protein product: CASSLYGDQETQYF.

The chain recombines TRBV20-1 with TRBJ1-1; 8 nucleotides align to TRBD1. V lost 2 bases to trimming and J lost 0 bases; unmatched junction nucleotides: 5. Germline V CDR1 and CDR2: DFQATT, SNEGSKA (reference sequence). The CDR3 covers 15 residues. CDR3 nucleotide sequence: TGCAGTGCTAGATCTACAGGGGGAGTGAACACTGAAGCTTTCTTT. Encoded protein: CSARSTGGVNTEAFF.

A note on this clonotype: One junction end does not reproduce the germline sequence, and a read error may be involved. This chain uses TRBV4-1 with TRBJ1-2; 8 bases line up with TRBD1. Germline CDR1 MGHRA, CDR2 YSYEKL. The CDR3 runs 15 residues. The CDR3 region has the DNA TGCGCCAGCAGCCAAGACCGGGACAGGAACTATGGCTACTCCTTC. Amino acid sequence: CASSQDRDRNYGYSF.

The chain joins TRBV20-1 to TRBJ1-2; 7 bases map to TRBD1. The CDR3 contains 13 residues. CDR1 DFQATT and CDR2 SNEGSKA come from the germline V gene (reference sequence). V shed 6 bases, J shed 4 bases, and the junction held 8 bases outside the gene matches. The CDR3 DNA is TGCAGTGCAGAGGCACAGGGGACCTATGGCTACACCTTC. It specifies CSAEAQGTYGYTF.

V and J are TRBV4-3 and TRBJ2-5; possible D gene TRBD2, 5 bases. Germline V CDR1 and CDR2: LGHNA, YSLEER. V was pared by 0 bases and J by 5 bases, with 13 bases between. This CDR3 has 15 amino acids. CDR3 DNA sequence: TGCGCCAGCAGCCAAGATCACGAGCGGTCGGAGACCCAGTACTTC. Amino acids: CASSQDHERSETQYF.

The V and J genes are TRBV12-3 or TRBV12-4 and TRBJ2-1; 10 nucleotides match TRBD1. There are 14 residues in the CDR3. V lost 5 bases, J lost 9 bases, and 7 bases stayed unmatched. The CDR3 bases are TGTGCCAGCAGTACCGGGACAGGGGCCGTTGAGCAGTTCTTC. The encoded protein is CASSTGTGAVEQFF.

V is TRBV4-1 and J is TRBJ2-5, with D tentatively TRBD2 (5 bases). Germline V gene lookup returns CDR1 MGHRA and CDR2 YSYEKL. This CDR3 spans 15 amino acids. Trimming cost V 2 bases and J 2 bases, with 12 bases left between them. The CDR3 DNA reads as TGCGCCAGCAGCCAAAAGCCGGGATTACAAGAGACCCAGTACTTC. Protein: CASSQKPGLQETQYF.

This clonotype was found many times. The J gene is TRBJ2-5, the V gene TRBV10-3; D call uncertain. Trimming took off 6 bases at V and 2 bases at J, with 19 bases between the two ends. Germline assignment: CDR1 ENHRY and CDR2 SYGVKD. This CDR3 region has 16 residues. DNA for the CDR3: TGTGCCATCAGCGATCTAGGCGGCAGAGAGCAAGAGACCCAGTACTTC. Translated, it gives CAISDLGGREQETQYF.

This chain uses TRBV5-1 with TRBJ1-2; the match to TRBD1 covers 7 bases. The CDR3 consists of 15 residues. V lost 4 bases, J lost 6 bases, and 12 bases stayed unmatched. Germline V gives CDR1 SGHRS, CDR2 YFSETQ. CDR3 in DNA: TGCGCCAGCAGCCCGGAGGTGACAGGGATCAATGGCTACACCTTC. It codes for CASSPEVTGINGYTF.

This sequence joins TRBV11-2 and TRBJ2-6; D is undetermined. CDR3 length equals 12 residues. The V gene lost 5 bases and the J gene lost 6 bases, with 5 bases spanning the gap. Per the germline V gene, CDR1 is SGHAT and CDR2 is FQNNGV. The CDR3 DNA follows: TGTGCCAGCAGCGTCGTGGCCAACGTCCTGACTTTC. Residues: CASSVVANVLTF. The full variable domain, completed using reference TRBV11-2 and TRBJ2-6, is EAGVAQSPRYKIIEKRQSVAFWCNPISGHATLYWYQQILGQGPKLLIQFQNNGVVDDSQLPKDRFSAERLKGVDSTLKIQPAKLEDSAVYLCASSVVANVLTFGAGSRLTVL.